The 3 T cell receptor beta chains given below trace back to one sample, sequenced in a study of blood T cell repertoires in COVID-19. Measured with immunoSEQ multiplex PCR; TCRdb has only the in-frame clones, and not every one. This repertoire shows 150,000 or so clones, 70% to 90% found once; its top ten account for approximately 7%. The sequenced sample consisted of PBMCs or T cells enriched from blood (not recorded which). These receptors all come from a woman between 50 and 59 years old who had recovered from COVID-19.

This clone was counted a single time. The J gene is TRBJ1-3, the V gene TRBV6-5; TRBD1 might be the D (6 bases). Germline CDR1 reads MNHEY; CDR2 reads SVGAGI. V lost 8 bases to trimming and J lost 0 bases, with 11 bases between them. The CDR3 contains 14 residues. DNA for the CDR3: TGTGCCAGCCAAGAAGGGGGCTCTGGAAACACCATATATTTT. Translation: CASQEGGSGNTIYF.

CDR3 residues: CATASRGPFSTDTQYF. The CDR3 bases are TGTGCCACCGCATCGCGGGGGCCGTTCAGCACAGATACGCAGTATTTT. V and J are TRBV15 and TRBJ2-3, with a tentative D call TRBD2 (7 bases). CDR3 size: 16 residues. Trimming removed 8 bases from V and 0 bases from J, with 18 bases in between. Germline assignment: CDR1 LNHNV and CDR2 YYDKDF (reference sequence).

This clone was seen a single time. The rearrangement uses TRBV6-2 or TRBV6-3 and TRBJ2-3, with D uncertain. The V end was cut by 2 bases, the J end by 1 base, with 7 bases between. The CDR3 totals 14 residues. Germline V gene data show CDR1 as MNHEY and CDR2 as SVGEGT. CDR3 residues: CASSYEVGTDTQYF. DNA for the CDR3: TGTGCCAGCAGTTACGAGGTTGGCACAGATACGCAGTATTTT.